The source of this TCR beta chain is a study of blood T cell repertoires in COVID-19. Only in-frame clones appear in the TCRdb table, and some are missing; sequencing was by immunoSEQ multiplex PCR. The sample has fewer than 400,000 clones; roughly 90% are singletons. This CDR3 is built from 13 residues. Trimming pared 8 bases from V and 5 bases from J, leaving 16 bases between. CDR1 is SGDLS, CDR2 YYNGEE, per germline. Exposed enrollees had met someone with a PCR-confirmed or clinician-diagnosed COVID-19 case at some point within the 2 weeks before study entry. Sequenced material: PBMCs or T cells enriched from blood (not recorded which). The receptor was derived from a woman under 40 who had been exposed to COVID-19. This chain uses TRBV9 with TRBJ1-2, with TRBD1 as a possible D gene (6 bases). The CDR3 here is CASSKTGDYGYTF. The CDR3 nucleotides are TGTGCCAGTTCTAAGACAGGAGATTATGGCTACACCTTC. Full variable domain (outside the CDR3, taken from reference TRBV9 and TRBJ1-2): DSGVTQTPKHLITATGQRVTLRCSPRSGDLSVYWYQQSLDQGLQFLIQYYNGEERAKGNILERFSAQQFPDLHSELNLSSLELGDSALYFCASSKTGDYGYTFGSGTRLTVV.